These 20 T cell receptor beta chains share one sample of origin, sequenced in a study of blood T cell repertoires in COVID-19. Generated by immunoSEQ multiplex PCR, the TCRdb table keeps only in-frame clones and is missing some. The sample records about 200,000 clones, approximately 86% being singletons. Sequencing was done on a sample of PBMCs or T cells enriched from blood (not recorded which). Receptors were obtained from a woman in her twenties or thirties who had been exposed to COVID-19.

This chain uses TRBV7-5 with TRBJ1-6; TRBD1 is taken as the D call from the table, unchecked against the DNA. TRBV7-5 is labeled a pseudogene. This CDR3 has 13 amino acids. The CDR3 DNA follows: TGTGCCAGAAGCTTAGACGACAGGGAACCCCTCCACTTT. The encoded protein is CARSLDDREPLHF.

V is TRBV6-5 and J is TRBJ2-7; 9 bases line up with TRBD1. V trimming: 8 bases; J trimming: 3 bases; junction bases outside the gene matches: 11. The CDR3 contains 15 residues. Germline assignment: CDR1 MNHEY and CDR2 SVGAGI. The CDR3 loop is CASFQGTGNIYEQYF. The CDR3 region has the DNA TGTGCCAGCTTTCAGGGGACAGGGAATATCTACGAGCAGTACTTC.

V is TRBV19 and J is TRBJ1-5, with D unresolved. The CDR3 covers 14 residues. CDR1 and CDR2 (germline): LNHDA, SQIVND (reference sequence). Trimming took 3 bases from V and 9 from J, leaving 15 bases between them. CDR3 region: CASSIHVRDPPQHF. CDR3 DNA sequence: TGTGCCAGTAGTATCCACGTACGGGATCCGCCCCAGCATTTT.

The J gene is TRBJ1-3, the V gene TRBV2, with 9 bases fitting TRBD1. Germline trimming cut 7 bases from V and 3 bases from J; bases unmatched to any gene: 4. The CDR3 extends over 14 amino acids. Germline CDR1 reads SNHLY; CDR2 reads FYNNEI. CDR3 protein: CASIRQGGGNTIYF. The DNA for the CDR3 is TGTGCCAGCATCAGACAGGGGGGTGGAAACACCATATATTTT.

The genes are TRBV15 and TRBJ1-4; TRBD1 is a possible D gene (6 bases). CDR3 length: 15 amino acids. Per the germline V gene, CDR1 is LNHNV and CDR2 is YYDKDF (reference sequence). Deletions cut 3 bases from V and 7 bases from J, with 15 bases between. DNA for the CDR3: TGTGCCACCAGCAGGGTAACAGGGCTGGCTGAAAAACTGTTTTTT. This sequence encodes CATSRVTGLAEKLFF.

The DNA of the CDR3 is TGTGCCAGCAGCCTTGAGGACACCCCTGGACCCCTCCACTTT. It specifies CASSLEDTPGPLHF. V and J are TRBV6-5 and TRBJ1-6; D might be TRBD1 (5 bases). Germline V lookup: CDR1 MNHEY, CDR2 SVGAGI. The CDR3 spans 14 residues. V lost 6 bases and J 12 bases, leaving 18 bases between the germline ends.

This sequence joins TRBV21-1 and TRBJ1-3. TRBV21-1 is a listed pseudogene. The CDR3 extends over 18 amino acids. The CDR3 DNA reads as TGTGCCAGGCGGCCCTTCCTATCAATACGACTCTCTGGAAACACCATATATTTT. Amino acids: CARRPFLSIRLSGNTIYF.

The chain couples TRBV6-5 to TRBJ2-7; 7 positions match TRBD2. Germline V gene sequence: CDR1 MNHEY, CDR2 SVGAGI. The V gene end was trimmed by 4 bases and the J gene end by 6 bases; junction bases not matched to a gene: 12. There are 15 residues in the CDR3. CDR3 DNA: TGTGCCAGCAGTTCCTTAGCGGGTAGAACGGGCGAGCAGTACTTC. Protein product: CASSSLAGRTGEQYF.

This chain joins TRBV7-9 and TRBJ1-5; perhaps TRBD1 as D (5 bases). Germline assignment: CDR1 SEHNR and CDR2 FQNEAQ (reference sequence). With 1 base removed from V and 5 bases from J, the gap between germline ends came to 15 bases. This CDR3 region has 16 residues. The CDR3 sequence: CASSLGQGGTDQPQHF. As DNA, the CDR3 is TGTGCCAGCAGCTTAGGTCAGGGAGGGACGGATCAGCCCCAGCATTTT. The complete variable domain, with remaining parts taken from reference TRBV7-9 and TRBJ1-5, reads DTGVSQNPRHKITKRGQNVTFRCDPISEHNRLYWYRQTLGQGPEFLTYFQNEAQLEKSRLLSDRFSAERPKGSFSTLEIQRTEQGDSAMYLCASSLGQGGTDQPQHFGDGTRLSIL.

V and J are TRBV5-1 and TRBJ1-1; unclear D gene. V gave up 5 bases and J gave up 5 bases, with 19 bases separating them. CDR3 length: 15 amino acids. Germline CDR1 reads SGHRS; CDR2 reads YFSETQ. The CDR3 spells CASRPTGFAGTEAFF. The CDR3 region has the DNA TGCGCCAGCAGGCCCACGGGGTTCGCGGGGACTGAAGCTTTCTTT.

The chain combines TRBV24-1 with TRBJ2-1, with 10 bases identical to TRBD1. Germline V CDR1 and CDR2: KGHDR, SFDVKD. The J segment lost 5 bases and the V segment lost 4 bases, leaving 7 bases of the junction unmatched. This CDR3 spans 16 amino acids. Here the CDR3 reads CATSDPPGQGNNEQFF. The CDR3 DNA is TGTGCCACCAGTGACCCGCCGGGACAGGGGAACAATGAGCAGTTCTTC.

CDR3 sequence: CAWDRDRVRNEQFF. DNA for the CDR3: TGTGCCTGGGACCGGGACAGGGTACGGAATGAGCAGTTCTTC. The chain links TRBV30 to TRBJ2-1; 9 positions agree with TRBD1. Germline CDR1 GTSNPN, CDR2 SVGIG (reference sequence). J was trimmed by 7 bases and V by 5 bases; bases with no gene match: 9. The CDR3 length is 14 residues.

This sequence joins TRBV10-3 and TRBJ2-5; TRBD1 might be the D (6 bases). Germline CDR1 ENHRY, CDR2 SYGVKD. V lost 0 bases and J lost 0, with 14 bases in between. The CDR3 spans 17 residues. CDR3: CAISESTGTPYQETQYF. The CDR3, as DNA: TGTGCCATCAGTGAGTCGACCGGGACACCGTACCAAGAGACCCAGTACTTC.

The V call is TRBV2, the J call TRBJ1-5, with D unresolved. Trimming cost V 7 bases and J 7 bases, with 20 bases left between them. Germline V gene sequence: CDR1 SNHLY, CDR2 FYNNEI. CDR3 size: 15 residues. In DNA, the CDR3 is TGTGCCAGCACCACCGCGGGCACACCAGGCCAGCCCCAGCATTTT. This encodes CASTTAGTPGQPQHF. The full variable domain, in which reference TRBV2 and TRBJ1-5 provide the parts outside the CDR3, is EPEVTQTPSHQVTQMGQEVILRCVPISNHLYFYWYRQILGQKVEFLVSFYNNEISEKSEIFDDQFSVERPDGSNFTLKIRSTKLEDSAMYFCASTTAGTPGQPQHFGDGTRLSIL.

The chain has TRBV24-1 and TRBJ1-4, with 11 bases lining up with TRBD1. The CDR3 extends over 16 amino acids. J was trimmed by 5 bases and V by 3 bases; bases with no gene match: 4. Germline values: CDR1 KGHDR, CDR2 SFDVKD. CDR3 protein: CATSDAGTGGNEKLFF. Written as DNA, the CDR3 is TGTGCCACCAGTGATGCGGGGACAGGGGGAAATGAAAAACTGTTTTTT.

The chain links TRBV27 to TRBJ2-7; the match to TRBD1 covers 9 bases. With 8 bases clipped from V and 0 bases from J, the junction kept 14 bases outside the gene matches. From germline, CDR1 is MNHEY and CDR2 SMNVEV (reference sequence). This CDR3 region has 17 residues. This CDR3 is CASGPGQGSGRSYEQYF. CDR3 nucleotide sequence: TGTGCCAGCGGGCCGGGACAGGGCTCGGGGCGCTCCTACGAGCAGTACTTC.

The gene calls are TRBV5-1 and TRBJ2-5; 11 nucleotides agree with TRBD1. V lost 3 bases to trimming and J lost 1 base; unmatched junction nucleotides: 5. CDR1 is SGHRS and CDR2 is YFSETQ in the germline V gene. The length of the CDR3 is 16 residues. This CDR3 reads CASSSLGTGGQETQYF. In nucleotides, the CDR3 is TGCGCCAGCAGCTCCCTAGGGACAGGGGGCCAAGAGACCCAGTACTTC.

The J gene is TRBJ1-6, the V gene TRBV7-3; 8 bases match TRBD1. CDR1 SGHTA and CDR2 FQGTGA come from the germline V gene. CDR3 length equals 16 residues. V shed 2 bases and J 10 bases; nucleotides not matched to a gene: 10. The DNA for the CDR3 is TGTGCCAGCAGCTTACTAGGTACAGGGGGGAGATCACCCCTCCACTTT. This gives the protein CASSLLGTGGRSPLHF.

V is TRBV25-1 and J is TRBJ1-2, with 9 bases aligning to TRBD1. There are 16 residues in the CDR3. Germline lookup yields CDR1 MGHDK and CDR2 SYGVNS. Trimming at V came to 4 bases and at J to 3 bases, leaving 9 bases not matched to a gene. The CDR3 spells CASSVRGTGRDYGYTF. The CDR3 DNA sequence: TGTGCCAGCAGTGTCAGGGGGACAGGGAGGGACTATGGCTACACCTTC.

The CDR3 DNA reads as TGCAGCGTAACCCGGGATGAATCCTACGAGCAGTACTTC. It yields the protein CSVTRDESYEQYF. This sequence joins TRBV29-1 and TRBJ2-7; a possible D gene is TRBD2 (5 bases). With 6 bases removed from V and 1 base from J, the gap between germline ends came to 13 bases. Germline V gives CDR1 SQVTM, CDR2 ANQGSEA. The CDR3 length is 13 residues.